This T cell receptor (beta chain) originates from a study of PD-1 blockade in classical Hodgkin lymphoma. Notes on the study in general: Newly diagnosed and completely responding patients shared comparable baseline diversity. Unlike CD8+ TCR diversity, which did not rise significantly by C4D1, CD4+ TCR diversity did. The origin of the repertoire differences remains undefined, with disease activity or prior therapy as possible causes.

Repertoires were generated with immunoSEQ multiplex PCR, while TCRdb's copy carries only in-frame clones and drops some. The sample lists about 21,000 clones, roughly 72% seen once, with roughly 23% in the top ten. Each and every patient relapsed after autologous stem cell transplantation, and patients got differing brentuximab vedotin exposure. This clone was recorded a few times. Its antigen remains unidentified. Germline values: CDR1 LNHDA, CDR2 SQIVND (reference sequence). V shed 9 bases, J shed 2 bases, and the junction held 4 bases outside the gene matches. The CDR3 spans 13 residues. The source material was peripheral blood mononuclear cells (PBMCs), sampled at baseline. V gene TRBV19 combines with J gene TRBJ1-2; TRBD1 agrees at 9 bases. The sequence was collected from a human donor with classical Hodgkin lymphoma. The CDR3 DNA reads as TGTGCCAGCCGGGACAGGGAAAACTATGGCTACACCTTC. It specifies CASRDRENYGYTF. The complete variable domain, with remaining parts taken from reference TRBV19 and TRBJ1-2, reads DGGITQSPKYLFRKEGQNVTLSCEQNLNHDAMYWYRQDPGQGLRLIYYSQIVNDFQKGDIAEGYSVSREKKESFPLTVTSAQKNPTAFYLCASRDRENYGYTFGSGTRLTVV.